These 25 T cell receptor beta chains were all obtained from the same sample, sequenced in a study of blood T cell repertoires in COVID-19. TCRdb's table, derived via immunoSEQ multiplex PCR, lists solely in-frame clones and lacks some. The repertoire consists of tens of thousands of clones, with roughly four fifths occurring once and the leading ten covering 18%. The material sequenced was peripheral blood. These receptors all come from a man aged 60-69 years with acute or convalescent COVID-19.

The chain is built from TRBV4-1 and TRBJ2-7; maybe TRBD2 (8 bases). With 3 bases removed from V and 2 bases from J, the gap between germline ends came to 14 bases. The V gene's germline CDR1 is MGHRA and CDR2 YSYEKL. This CDR3 is 15 amino acids long. The CDR3 reads CASSHSGTDPYEQYF. CDR3 bases: TGCGCCAGCAGCCATAGCGGGACAGATCCCTACGAGCAGTACTTC.

V is TRBV24-1 and J is TRBJ2-7, with 7 bases lining up with TRBD1. The CDR3 runs 14 residues. Looked up from germline, CDR1 is KGHDR and CDR2 is SFDVKD. V lost 4 bases and J lost 3; bases outside the gene matches: 5. The CDR3 coding sequence is TGTGCCACCAGTGACCGGGCAGGGGGCTACGAGCAGTACTTC. Amino acid sequence: CATSDRAGGYEQYF.

This clone was recorded a few times. The rearrangement joins TRBV29-1 to TRBJ2-3; TRBD2 aligns across 11 bases. V lost 6 bases, J lost 0 bases, and 2 bases stayed unmatched. Germline values: CDR1 SQVTM, CDR2 ANQGSEA. CDR3 length: 14 amino acids. CDR3 region: CSVGTSGSTDTQYF. The DNA for the CDR3 is TGCAGCGTGGGGACTAGCGGCAGCACAGATACGCAGTATTTT.

The V gene is TRBV10-2, the J gene TRBJ2-7, with TRBD2 identical over 9 bases. Germline V CDR1 and CDR2: WSHSY, SAAADI. The CDR3 length is 15 residues. With V trimmed by 5 bases and J by 6 bases, 11 bases remained unmatched. In nucleotides, the CDR3 is TGCGCCAGCAGTAGTGCGGCGGGAGGGGGGGGCGAGCAGTACTTC. Its translation: CASSSAAGGGGEQYF.

The chain couples TRBV19 to TRBJ2-3; TRBD1 matches 7 bases. The length of the CDR3 is 18 residues. Germline V CDR1 and CDR2: LNHDA, SQIVND (reference sequence). Losses at the gene ends were 7 bases for V and 0 bases for J; bases not matched to a gene: 16. In DNA, the CDR3 is TGTGCCAGTACCCAGAGGGCAGGGGGTGCCTCTAGCACAGATACGCAGTATTTT. Amino acids: CASTQRAGGASSTDTQYF. Supplemented by reference TRBV19 and TRBJ2-3, the full variable domain reads DGGITQSPKYLFRKEGQNVTLSCEQNLNHDAMYWYRQDPGQGLRLIYYSQIVNDFQKGDIAEGYSVSREKKESFPLTVTSAQKNPTAFYLCASTQRAGGASSTDTQYFGPGTRLTVL.

The chain carries TRBV18 and TRBJ2-1; TRBD2 matches 12 bases. This CDR3 spans 14 amino acids. With V trimmed by 4 bases and J by 5 bases, 0 bases remained unmatched. CDR1 is KGHSH and CDR2 is LQKENI in the germline V gene. As DNA, the CDR3 is TGTGCCAGCTCACGACTAGCGGGAGACAATGAGCAGTTCTTC. It yields the protein CASSRLAGDNEQFF.

This clone was counted only a few times. This rearrangement joins TRBV5-5 to TRBJ2-3, with D unresolved. The CDR3 is 12 amino acids. Germline-derived CDR1 and CDR2 are SGHKS and YYEKEE (reference sequence). V gave up 2 bases and J gave up 2 bases, with 3 bases separating them. This CDR3 is CASSFNTDTQYF. The DNA of the CDR3 is TGTGCCAGCAGCTTCAACACAGATACGCAGTATTTT.

The chain combines TRBV7-2 with TRBJ2-5; D is possibly TRBD2 (5 bases). From germline, CDR1 is SGHTA and CDR2 FQGNSA. The V end was cut by 1 base, the J end by 3 bases, with 9 bases between. The CDR3 runs to 14 residues. The CDR3: CASSLDPREETQYF. The CDR3 nucleotides read TGTGCCAGCAGCTTAGATCCGCGGGAAGAGACCCAGTACTTC. The full variable domain, in which reference TRBV7-2 and TRBJ2-5 provide the parts outside the CDR3, is GAGVSQSPSNKVTEKGKDVELRCDPISGHTALYWYRQSLGQGLEFLIYFQGNSAPDKSGLPSDRFSAERTGGSVSTLTIQRTQQEDSAVYLCASSLDPREETQYFGPGTRLLVL.

The V call is TRBV27, the J call TRBJ2-1, with 7 bases lining up with TRBD2. V shed 2 bases and J 2 bases; nucleotides not matched to a gene: 12. Looked up from germline, CDR1 is MNHEY and CDR2 is SMNVEV (reference sequence). This CDR3 has 18 residues. The CDR3 reads CASSLEGGLNRPYNEQFF. CDR3 DNA sequence: TGTGCCAGCAGTTTAGAGGGAGGGCTCAACCGGCCCTACAATGAGCAGTTCTTC.

The chain recombines TRBV10-3 with TRBJ2-3; TRBD2 agrees at 7 bases. This CDR3 comprises 15 residues. The trim removed 4 bases at V and 2 bases at J, leaving 6 bases unmatched. The germline V gene encodes CDR1 ENHRY and CDR2 SYGVKD. The CDR3 region has the DNA TGTGCCATCAGTGCGGCTAGCGGACTCACAGATACGCAGTATTTT. Its protein is CAISAASGLTDTQYF.

The chain joins TRBV2 to TRBJ1-1; D perhaps matches TRBD1 (5 bases). The CDR3 loop spans 11 amino acids. The V gene's germline CDR1 is SNHLY and CDR2 FYNNEI. With 11 bases removed from V and 10 bases from J, the gap between germline ends came to 17 bases. CDR3 DNA sequence: TGTGCCGGGGAGGGAGCTGGGGCAGCTTTCTTT. This translates into CAGEGAGAAFF.

The V call is TRBV3-1 (or the pseudogene TRBV3-2), the J call TRBJ1-6, with 7 bases lining up with TRBD1. Germline trimming cut 5 bases from V and 5 bases from J; bases unmatched to any gene: 6. This CDR3 region has 15 residues. CDR1 and CDR2 (germline): LGHDT, YNNKEL (reference sequence). The chain's CDR3 is CASSVTGQNNSPLHF. The CDR3 DNA is TGTGCCAGCAGCGTCACGGGACAGAATAATTCACCCCTCCACTTT.

The chain joins TRBV10-2 to TRBJ1-4, with D unclear. Germline V gene lookup returns CDR1 WSHSY and CDR2 SAAADI. Trimming cost V 0 bases and J 11 bases, with 7 bases left between them. The CDR3 contains 12 residues. CDR3 amino acids: CASSESGRKLFF. For the CDR3, the DNA is TGCGCCAGCAGTGAGTCGGGGAGGAAACTGTTTTTT.

The chain links TRBV25-1 to TRBJ2-3; 8 nucleotides match TRBD1. V was clipped by 5 bases and J by 2 bases; unmatched bases: 3. The CDR3 is 14 residues long. Germline CDR1 MGHDK, CDR2 SYGVNS. The CDR3: CASSWQGATDTQYF. The CDR3 DNA sequence: TGTGCCAGCAGTTGGCAGGGGGCCACAGATACGCAGTATTTT.

The chain is built from TRBV29-1 and TRBJ2-3; weak D call: TRBD1 (5 bases). CDR1 SQVTM and CDR2 ANQGSEA come from the germline V gene. Between the trimmed V and J ends, which lost 3 bases and 4 bases, there was a span of 8 bases. The CDR3 extends over 12 amino acids. CDR3: CSVDPGPDTQYF. CDR3 nucleotide sequence: TGCAGCGTTGACCCAGGGCCAGATACGCAGTATTTT.

This clone was seen a few times. CDR3 sequence (DNA): TGTGCCAGCAGCGTAGGGGACAGCTATTCACCCCTCCACTTT. Translation gives CASSVGDSYSPLHF. V and J are TRBV9 and TRBJ1-6; TRBD1 matches 7 bases. Germline loops: CDR1 SGDLS, CDR2 YYNGEE. This CDR3 is 14 amino acids long. V lost 0 bases, J lost 8 bases, and 2 bases stayed unmatched.

The V gene is TRBV28, the J gene TRBJ2-4; D is uncertain. The CDR3 runs 15 residues. Trimming stripped 1 base from V and 0 bases from J, with 7 bases between. Germline V gene data show CDR1 as MDHEN and CDR2 as SYDVKM. The CDR3 spells CASSLLQSAKNIQYF. CDR3 DNA: TGTGCCAGCAGTTTATTGCAGTCAGCCAAAAACATTCAGTACTTC. Looking up the rest from reference TRBV28 and TRBJ2-4 gives the full variable domain: DVKVTQSSRYLVKRTGEKVFLECVQDMDHENMFWYRQDPGLGLRLIYFSYDVKMKEKGDIPEGYSVSREKKERFSLILESASTNQTSMYLCASSLLQSAKNIQYFGAGTRLSVL.

The CDR3 loop reads CAIGRDTSSGANVLTF. CDR3 coding DNA: TGTGCCATCGGCCGGGACACCTCCTCTGGGGCCAACGTCCTGACTTTC. V usage is TRBV10-3 and J usage is TRBJ2-6; tentatively, D is TRBD1 (6 bases). Trimming stripped 8 bases from V and 0 bases from J, with 14 bases between. The germline V gene encodes CDR1 ENHRY and CDR2 SYGVKD. CDR3 size: 16 residues.

The V gene is TRBV4-2, the J gene TRBJ1-4; TRBD1 matches at 8 bases. Germline CDR1 LGHNA, CDR2 YNFKEQ. The J segment lost 3 bases and the V segment lost 2 bases, leaving 5 bases of the junction unmatched. This CDR3 contains 16 residues. DNA for the CDR3: TGTGCCAGCAGCCAAACGCCACAGGGGGCTAATGAAAAACTGTTTTTT. Translation: CASSQTPQGANEKLFF.

In its sample, this clone was seen a few times. The chain recombines TRBV19 with TRBJ1-2, with D perhaps matching TRBD1 (5 bases). V dropped 7 bases and J dropped 8 bases, with 17 bases sitting between them. The CDR3 covers 13 residues. Germline V gene lookup returns CDR1 LNHDA and CDR2 SQIVND (reference sequence). CDR3 residues: CASTPKGGAGYTF. For the CDR3, the DNA is TGTGCCAGTACCCCAAAGGGTGGGGCAGGCTACACCTTC.

The J gene is TRBJ2-5, the V gene TRBV7-2; 7 bases agree with TRBD2. The length of the CDR3 is 16 residues. Trimming at V came to 5 bases and at J to 2 bases, leaving 11 bases not matched to a gene. Germline CDR1 is SGHTA and CDR2 is FQGNSA. The CDR3 DNA is TGTGCCAGCAGCGAAAGCGGGGTCGGGGGGCAAGAGACCCAGTACTTC. Residues: CASSESGVGGQETQYF.

The genes are TRBV19 and TRBJ1-3, with TRBD1 as a possible D gene (5 bases). The germline V gene encodes CDR1 LNHDA and CDR2 SQIVND (reference sequence). V lost 10 bases to trimming and J lost 2 bases, with 15 bases between them. This CDR3 comprises 14 residues. CDR3 coding DNA: TGTGCCACCTCCAGTCGGGGGGCTGGAAACACCATATATTTT. Protein: CATSSRGAGNTIYF.

The genes are TRBV28 and TRBJ1-5; the match to TRBD1 covers 7 bases. The length of the CDR3 is 15 residues. Per germline, CDR1 MDHEN and CDR2 SYDVKM. After removal of 4 bases from V and 5 bases from J, the junction contained 8 bases not matched to a gene. The CDR3 region has the DNA TGTGCCAGCAGTTCCATAACAGGGGACTATCAGCCCCAGCATTTT. Its translation is CASSSITGDYQPQHF.

The chain couples TRBV5-1 to TRBJ1-2; D gene uncertain. Germline CDR1 and CDR2: SGHRS and YFSETQ. Trimming left V 4 bases short and J 6 bases short, with 13 bases between. CDR3 length: 13 residues. This chain's CDR3 is CASSHPGIDGYTF. The CDR3 DNA reads as TGCGCCAGCAGCCACCCAGGCATAGATGGCTACACCTTC. The variable domain in full, with the rest retrieved from reference TRBV5-1 and TRBJ1-2, is KAGVTQTPRYLIKTRGQQVTLSCSPISGHRSVSWYQQTPGQGLQFLFEYFSETQRNKGNFPGRFSGRQFSNSRSEMNVSTLELGDSALYLCASSHPGIDGYTFGSGTRLTVV.

The J gene is TRBJ1-2, the V gene TRBV28, with D possibly being TRBD1 (5 bases). The length of the CDR3 is 11 residues. The V and J ends lost 8 bases and 11 bases respectively, with 15 bases between them. The germline V gene encodes CDR1 MDHEN and CDR2 SYDVKM. The CDR3 here is CASGGGRAYTF. In nucleotides, the CDR3 is TGTGCCAGCGGTGGGGGGAGGGCATACACCTTC.